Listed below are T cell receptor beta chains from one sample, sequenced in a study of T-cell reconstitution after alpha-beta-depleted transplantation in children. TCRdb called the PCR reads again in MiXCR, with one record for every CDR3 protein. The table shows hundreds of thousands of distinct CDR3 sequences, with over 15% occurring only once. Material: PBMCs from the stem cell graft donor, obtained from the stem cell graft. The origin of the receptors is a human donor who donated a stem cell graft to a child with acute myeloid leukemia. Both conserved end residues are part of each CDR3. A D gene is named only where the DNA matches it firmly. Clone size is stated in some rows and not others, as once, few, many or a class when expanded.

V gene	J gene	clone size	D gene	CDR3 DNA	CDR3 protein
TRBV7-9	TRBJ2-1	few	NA	TGTGCCAGCAGCCGAGACTGGTCGGATGAGCAGTTCTTC	CASSRDWSDEQFF
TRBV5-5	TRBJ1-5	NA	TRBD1	TGTGCCAGCAGCTTAATCCCAGGGGGCAGCAATCAGCCCCAGCATTTT	CASSLIPGGSNQPQHF
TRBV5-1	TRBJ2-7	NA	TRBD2	TGCGCCAGCAGCCAGCCCCCGGGACTAAACACCAACCGCCCCTACGAGCAGTACTTC	CASSQPPGLNTNRPYEQYF
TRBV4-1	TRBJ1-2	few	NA	TGCGCCAGCAGCCAAGATAAAGGGGTCTTCTATGGCTACACCTTC	CASSQDKGVFYGYTF
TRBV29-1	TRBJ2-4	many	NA	TGCAGCGTTGGCCGTGGGGAAGGAGCCAAAAACATTCAGTACTTC	CSVGRGEGAKNIQYF
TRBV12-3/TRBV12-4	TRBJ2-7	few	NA	TGTGCCAGCAGTCCCAGGGGGGGCGAGCAGTACTTC	CASSPRGGEQYF
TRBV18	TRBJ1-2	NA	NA	TGTGCCAGCTCTCAAAGACGGGATGGCTACACCTTC	CASSQRRDGYTF
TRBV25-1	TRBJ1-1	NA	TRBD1	TGTGCCAGCAGGGTAGGGGACAGGGTTGGAACTGAAGCTTTCTTT	CASRVGDRVGTEAFF
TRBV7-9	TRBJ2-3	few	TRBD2	TGTGCCAGCAGCCGTAGCGGGGGGCCCACAGATACGCAGTATTTT	CASSRSGGPTDTQYF
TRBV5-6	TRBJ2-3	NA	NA	TGTGCCAGCAGCTTGGCGCCTAGTAGGACGGGGATTTTTAGCACAGATACGCAGTATTTT	CASSLAPSRTGIFSTDTQYF
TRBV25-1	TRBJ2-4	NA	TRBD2	TGTGCCAGCAGAAGGGGAGGGGAAAACATTCAGTACTTC	CASRRGGENIQYF
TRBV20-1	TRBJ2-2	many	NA	TGCAGTGCTAGGGTGGGGCAGCGAGCGAACACCGGGGAGCTGTTTTTT	CSARVGQRANTGELFF
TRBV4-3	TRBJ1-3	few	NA	TGCGCCAGCAGCCAAGATCTGGGGGGTCTCTCTGGAAACACCATATATTTT	CASSQDLGGLSGNTIYF
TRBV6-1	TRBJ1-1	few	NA	TGTGCCAGCACCTACGGCCTCAGCACTGAAGCTTTCTTT	CASTYGLSTEAFF
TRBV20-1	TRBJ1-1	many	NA	TGCAGTACGGGACGGAACACTGAAGCTTTCTTT	CSTGRNTEAFF
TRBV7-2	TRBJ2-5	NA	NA	TGTGCCAGCAGGGGGGGTCGGGCGAAAGAGACCCAGTACTTC	CASRGGRAKETQYF